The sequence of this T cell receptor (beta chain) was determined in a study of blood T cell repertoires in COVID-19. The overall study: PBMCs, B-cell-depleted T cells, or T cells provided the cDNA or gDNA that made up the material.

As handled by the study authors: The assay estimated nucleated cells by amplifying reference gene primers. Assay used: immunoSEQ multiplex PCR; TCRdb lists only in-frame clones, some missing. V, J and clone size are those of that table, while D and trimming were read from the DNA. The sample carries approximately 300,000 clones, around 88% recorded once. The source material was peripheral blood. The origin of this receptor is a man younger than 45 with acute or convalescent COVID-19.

CDR3 in amino acids: CASSLAGGYTEAFF. The CDR3 DNA sequence: TGTGCCAGCAGCTTAGCGGGGGGTTACACTGAAGCTTTCTTT. The chain is built from TRBV7-2 and TRBJ1-1, with D possibly TRBD1 on 5 matching bases. The CDR3 is 14 amino acids. V was clipped by 0 bases and J by 3 bases, with 8 bases between them. Germline V gives CDR1 SGHTA, CDR2 FQGNSA.